The 23 T cell receptor beta chains in this list originate from one sample, sequenced in a study of blood T cell repertoires in COVID-19. The method was immunoSEQ multiplex PCR; TCRdb's version includes in-frame clones alone and lacks a portion of them. Counted here are approximately 45,000 clones, roughly 90% occurring once; the ten biggest clones make up 14%. The sequencing input was peripheral blood. The receptors shown here come from a human donor in a cohort sampled during active COVID-19.

The chain couples TRBV30 to TRBJ2-2, with 11 bases matching TRBD2. The germline V gene has CDR1 GTSNPN and CDR2 SVGIG (reference sequence). V lost 3 bases, J lost 0 bases, and 6 bases stayed unmatched. This CDR3 is 17 amino acids long. The CDR3 nucleotides read TGTGCCTGGAGCGGACTAGCGGGTGATACGAACACCGGGGAGCTGTTTTTT. Translated: CAWSGLAGDTNTGELFF.

A single count supports this clone. The V and J genes are TRBV19 and TRBJ1-6; 7 bases map to TRBD1. The CDR3 is 15 amino acids. V lost 4 bases to trimming and J lost 3 bases; unmatched junction nucleotides: 3. The germline V gene encodes CDR1 LNHDA and CDR2 SQIVND (reference sequence). CDR3 protein: CASSKTGIYNSPLHF. The CDR3 DNA sequence: TGTGCCAGTAGTAAGACAGGGATCTATAATTCACCCCTCCACTTT.

The chain carries TRBV5-5 and TRBJ2-7; 7 bases are shared with TRBD1. J lost 2 bases, V lost 4 bases, and 9 bases had no gene match. CDR1 SGHKS and CDR2 YYEKEE come from the germline V gene (reference sequence). The CDR3 contains 15 residues. The DNA for the CDR3 is TGTGCCAGCAGCGTCGGGACAGATATTACCTACGAGCAGTACTTC. Translating gives CASSVGTDITYEQYF.

This clone was found a few times. The chain employs TRBV6-5 and TRBJ1-2; 8 nucleotides agree with TRBD1. After removal of 6 bases from V and 0 bases from J, the junction contained 6 bases not matched to a gene. CDR1 is MNHEY, CDR2 SVGAGI, per germline. This CDR3 has 15 residues. The CDR3 spells CASRDGQGANYGYTF. The CDR3 bases are TGTGCCAGCAGGGATGGACAGGGTGCTAACTATGGCTACACCTTC.

This chain connects TRBV7-9 to TRBJ1-2; D unresolved. This CDR3 comprises 14 residues. Between the trimmed V and J ends, which lost 2 bases and 2 bases, there was a span of 9 bases. The germline V gene has CDR1 SEHNR and CDR2 FQNEAQ (reference sequence). The CDR3 sequence: CASSLFNSNYGYTF. The CDR3, as DNA: TGTGCCAGCAGCTTATTCAACAGCAACTATGGCTACACCTTC.

The chain has TRBV12-2 and TRBJ2-7; TRBD2 was called by the table and not checked on the DNA. TRBV12-2 is a documented pseudogene. The length of the CDR3 is 15 residues. CDR3 DNA sequence: TGTGCAAGTCGCTTAGGCGGGGGAGGACGGTACGAGCAGTACTTC. Protein product: CASRLGGGGRYEQYF.

This clone came up once. V gene TRBV7-2 combines with J gene TRBJ2-3; D is undetermined. With 3 bases removed from V and 5 bases from J, the gap between germline ends came to 6 bases. The germline gives CDR1 SGHTA, CDR2 FQGNSA. CDR3 length equals 12 residues. CDR3 sequence reads: CASSFSLDTQYF. The CDR3 nucleotides read TGTGCCAGCAGCTTCTCTCTAGATACGCAGTATTTT.

The chain joins TRBV2 to TRBJ2-1; 10 nucleotides line up with TRBD1. Trimming took 9 bases from V and 7 from J; bases not matched to a gene: 6. The CDR3 loop spans 13 amino acids. CDR1 and CDR2 (germline): SNHLY, FYNNEI. For the CDR3, the DNA is TGTGCCAGAGACAGGGGGCAGAGGAATGAGCAGTTCTTC. It codes for CARDRGQRNEQFF.

A single count supports this clone. The chain joins TRBV19 to TRBJ1-2; D not resolved. V lost 7 bases, J lost 4 bases, and 19 bases lay in between. This CDR3 comprises 15 residues. Germline V gene lookup returns CDR1 LNHDA and CDR2 SQIVND (reference sequence). CDR3 loop: CASIRSTTPTYGYTF. For the CDR3, the DNA is TGTGCCAGTATACGCAGTACCACCCCCACCTATGGCTACACCTTC.

In this sample, this clone turned up once. V gene TRBV7-9 combines with J gene TRBJ1-1; 7 nucleotides align to TRBD1. Unmatched junction bases numbered 4, after V lost 4 bases and J lost 8 bases. Germline CDR1 reads SEHNR; CDR2 reads FQNEAQ (reference sequence). The CDR3 sequence is 12 residues long. CDR3 bases: TGTGCCAGCAGCTATTCGGACAGGGAAGCTTTCTTT. As protein: CASSYSDREAFF.

In DNA, the CDR3 is TGCGCCAGCAGTTCCCAACGGGGGGGCACTGAAGCTTTCTTT. As protein: CASSSQRGGTEAFF. This chain joins TRBV4-1 and TRBJ1-1; a possible D gene is TRBD1 (5 bases). This CDR3 spans 14 amino acids. CDR1 and CDR2 (germline): MGHRA, YSYEKL. Between the trimmed V and J ends, which lost 6 bases and 4 bases, there was a span of 15 bases.

The rearrangement joins TRBV12-5 to TRBJ2-7, with 8 bases lining up with TRBD2. The CDR3 runs to 15 residues. V lost 0 bases and J lost 5; bases outside the gene matches: 6. Germline CDR1 and CDR2: LGHNT and FRNRAP. DNA of the CDR3: TGTGCTAGTGGTTTGGTCAGCGGGGGAGTCGACGAGCAGTACTTC. Its protein is CASGLVSGGVDEQYF. The full variable domain, completed using reference TRBV12-5 and TRBJ2-7, is DARVTQTPRHKVTEMGQEVTMRCQPILGHNTVFWYRQTMMQGLELLAYFRNRAPLDDSGMPKDRFSAEMPDATLATLKIQPSEPRDSAVYFCASGLVSGGVDEQYFGPGTRLTVT.

V and J are TRBV21-1 and TRBJ2-3; the listed D gene, TRBD2, was not tested against the DNA. TRBV21-1 is described as a pseudogene. The CDR3 loop spans 13 amino acids. The CDR3 region has the DNA TGTGCCAGCAGCAAAGGAAGCCCCGATACGCAGTATTTT. Translating it yields CASSKGSPDTQYF.

The chain employs TRBV7-2 and TRBJ2-5; TRBD2 matches at 9 bases. Germline assignment: CDR1 SGHTA and CDR2 FQGNSA. Unmatched junction bases numbered 14, after V lost 7 bases and J lost 5 bases. The CDR3 runs to 16 residues. The CDR3 DNA follows: TGTGCCAGCACCCGGGGGGGGCTAGCGGGGAGGGAGACCCAGTACTTC. It is translated as CASTRGGLAGRETQYF. Based on the CDR3 plus reference TRBV7-2 and TRBJ2-5, the full variable domain is GAGVSQSPSNKVTEKGKDVELRCDPISGHTALYWYRQSLGQGLEFLIYFQGNSAPDKSGLPSDRFSAERTGGSVSTLTIQRTQQEDSAVYLCASTRGGLAGRETQYFGPGTRLLVL.

J is TRBJ1-4 and V is TRBV30; D gene ambiguous. With 0 bases removed from V and 4 bases from J, the gap between germline ends came to 12 bases. The germline CDR1 and CDR2 sequences are GTSNPN and SVGIG (reference sequence). The CDR3 loop spans 15 amino acids. DNA for the CDR3: TGTGCCTGGAGTGTACTAGGGAACCTTAATGAAAAACTGTTTTTT. Protein product: CAWSVLGNLNEKLFF.

Here the CDR3 DNA reads TGCGCCAGCAGCCCTCGGACAGGGTCGGCGAACGAAGCTTTCTTT. Residues: CASSPRTGSANEAFF. The V and J genes are TRBV5-1 and TRBJ1-1, with 8 bases that match TRBD1. J was trimmed by 8 bases and V by 4 bases; bases with no gene match: 13. The CDR3 covers 15 residues. The germline gives CDR1 SGHRS, CDR2 YFSETQ.

In this sample, this clone turned up once. V and J are TRBV2 and TRBJ1-2, with TRBD1 matching 9 bases. CDR3 length equals 20 residues. The germline gives CDR1 SNHLY, CDR2 FYNNEI. Unmatched junction bases numbered 23, after V lost 6 bases and J lost 3 bases. In DNA form, the CDR3 reads TGTGCCAGCAGGCTAGAGAAATTACGGACAGGGGATGGTGGGGACTATGGCTACACCTTC. This sequence encodes CASRLEKLRTGDGGDYGYTF.

This chain links TRBV5-4 with TRBJ1-3; the D gene is possibly TRBD1 (5 bases). Trimming removed 0 bases at V and 5 bases at J, with 9 bases between. The CDR3 spans 14 residues. Germline CDR1 reads SGHNT; CDR2 reads YYREEE (reference sequence). The CDR3 DNA reads TGTGCCAGCAGCTTGGGTCAGGGCAGAAACACCATATATTTT. This sequence encodes CASSLGQGRNTIYF.

The gene calls are TRBV4-2 and TRBJ1-4; 9 positions match TRBD1. The germline CDR1 and CDR2 sequences are LGHNA and YNFKEQ. Unmatched junction bases numbered 3, after V lost 0 bases and J lost 7 bases. The CDR3 consists of 15 residues. The CDR3 loop reads CASSQEETGGEKLFF. CDR3 DNA: TGTGCCAGCAGCCAAGAGGAGACAGGGGGTGAAAAACTGTTTTTT.

The rearrangement uses TRBV19 and TRBJ1-4; D is undetermined. Germline loops: CDR1 LNHDA, CDR2 SQIVND (reference sequence). Trimming left V 6 bases short and J 3 bases short, with 14 bases between. The CDR3 extends over 15 amino acids. The CDR3 nucleotides read TGTGCCAGTAGGACACACGCCAGATCTAATGAAAAACTGTTTTTT. It yields the protein CASRTHARSNEKLFF.

The table lists this clone with a count of one. The chain employs TRBV3-1 (or the pseudogene TRBV3-2) and TRBJ2-2, with TRBD2 matching over 9 bases. Germline loops: CDR1 LGHDT, CDR2 YNNKEL (reference sequence). CDR3 length: 17 residues. Trimming removed 6 bases from V and 0 bases from J; junction bases left unmatched: 8. The CDR3 is CASRLSGGAANTGELFF. CDR3 DNA: TGTGCCAGCAGGCTTAGCGGGGGAGCAGCGAACACCGGGGAGCTGTTTTTT.

This clone was counted only a few times. The DNA for the CDR3 is TGTGCCAGCAGTGGGCAGGGGAAGGACGAGCAGTACTTC. As protein: CASSGQGKDEQYF. The chain links TRBV2 to TRBJ2-7; a weak D match, TRBD1 (6 bases). With 4 bases removed from V and 5 bases from J, the gap between germline ends came to 12 bases. The CDR3 consists of 13 residues. Germline lookup yields CDR1 SNHLY and CDR2 FYNNEI.

This clone was seen only once. The gene calls are TRBV9 and TRBJ2-3; D might be TRBD2 (7 bases). Trimming took 5 bases from V and 2 from J, leaving 12 bases between them. The CDR3 extends over 14 amino acids. The germline V gene has CDR1 SGDLS and CDR2 YYNGEE. The CDR3 nucleotides read TGTGCCAGCAGGAGGGGGGGGCACACAGATACGCAGTATTTT. Amino acid sequence: CASRRGGHTDTQYF. Full variable domain (rest looked up from reference TRBV9 and TRBJ2-3): DSGVTQTPKHLITATGQRVTLRCSPRSGDLSVYWYQQSLDQGLQFLIQYYNGEERAKGNILERFSAQQFPDLHSELNLSSLELGDSALYFCASRRGGHTDTQYFGPGTRLTVL.